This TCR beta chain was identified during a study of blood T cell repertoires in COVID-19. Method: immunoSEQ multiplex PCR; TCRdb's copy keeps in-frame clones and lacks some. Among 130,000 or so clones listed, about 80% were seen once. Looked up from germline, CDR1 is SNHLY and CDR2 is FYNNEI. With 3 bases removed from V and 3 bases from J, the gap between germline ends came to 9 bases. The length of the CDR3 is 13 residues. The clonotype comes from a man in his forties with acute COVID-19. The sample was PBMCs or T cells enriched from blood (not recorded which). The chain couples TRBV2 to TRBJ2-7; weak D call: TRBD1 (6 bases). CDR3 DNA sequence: TGTGCCAGCAGTGAGGGACAAGTCTACGAGCAGTACTTC. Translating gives CASSEGQVYEQYF. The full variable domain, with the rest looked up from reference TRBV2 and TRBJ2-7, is EPEVTQTPSHQVTQMGQEVILRCVPISNHLYFYWYRQILGQKVEFLVSFYNNEISEKSEIFDDQFSVERPDGSNFTLKIRSTKLEDSAMYFCASSEGQVYEQYFGPGTRLTVT.